The 25 T cell receptor beta chains reported below all come from one sample, sequenced in a study of cytomegalovirus exposure and HLA in healthy donors. Data came from immunoSEQ multiplex PCR; TCRdb stores just in-frame clones and leaves some out. The sample has roughly 280,000 clones, 65% to 90% seen once. Sequencing used PBMCs. The receptor set was obtained from a woman under 30 in good health and CMV-seronegative.

CDR3 sequence reads: CASSGQVSYEQYF. CDR3 coding DNA: TGTGCCAGCAGCGGACAGGTCTCCTACGAGCAGTACTTC. The rearrangement uses TRBV6-1 and TRBJ2-7; TRBD1 agrees at 7 bases. The CDR3 length is 13 residues. J lost 0 bases, V lost 6 bases, and 2 bases had no gene match. Per the germline V gene, CDR1 is MNHNS and CDR2 is SASEGT.

The rearrangement uses TRBV11-3 and TRBJ2-3, with 9 nucleotides matching TRBD2. The junction had 4 bases not matched to a gene; V was cut back by 3 bases and J by 6 bases. Germline values: CDR1 SGHNT, CDR2 YENEEA. This CDR3 region has 14 residues. The CDR3 nucleotides are TGTGCCAGCAGCTTGGCGGGGGGGTTGGATACGCAGTATTTT. Residues: CASSLAGGLDTQYF.

The CDR3 loop reads CASSRDREFEAFF. CDR3 nucleotide sequence: TGCGCCAGCAGCCGGGACAGGGAATTCGAAGCTTTCTTT. The chain is built from TRBV4-3 and TRBJ1-1, with 9 bases lining up with TRBD1. This CDR3 comprises 13 residues. In germline, CDR1 is LGHNA, CDR2 YSLEER. Trimming removed 4 bases from V and 8 bases from J; junction bases left unmatched: 5.

The V gene is TRBV5-1, the J gene TRBJ1-1, with D hard to call. Trimming pared 1 base from V and 8 bases from J, leaving 12 bases between. This CDR3 comprises 13 residues. In germline, CDR1 is SGHRS, CDR2 YFSETQ. The DNA of the CDR3 is TGCGCCAGCAGCTTGTCCCCGACCGGGGAAGCTTTCTTT. This translates into CASSLSPTGEAFF.

The chain joins TRBV11-2 to TRBJ2-3; 10 positions match TRBD2. Germline lookup yields CDR1 SGHAT and CDR2 FQNNGV. The CDR3 is 15 residues long. V lost 3 bases and J lost 5; bases outside the gene matches: 5. The CDR3 DNA sequence: TGTGCCAGCAGCTTTTTAGCGGGAGGTAAAGATACGCAGTATTTT. Protein product: CASSFLAGGKDTQYF.

J is TRBJ2-1 and V is TRBV7-2, with unresolved D. Trimming cost V 5 bases and J 1 base, with 12 bases left between them. CDR3 length: 15 residues. The V gene's germline CDR1 is SGHTA and CDR2 FQGNSA. This CDR3 is CASSRVYVSYNEQFF. The CDR3 DNA reads TGTGCCAGCAGCCGGGTCTACGTGTCCTACAATGAGCAGTTCTTC. Together with reference TRBV7-2 and TRBJ2-1, the CDR3 gives the full variable domain: GAGVSQSPSNKVTEKGKDVELRCDPISGHTALYWYRQSLGQGLEFLIYFQGNSAPDKSGLPSDRFSAERTGGSVSTLTIQRTQQEDSAVYLCASSRVYVSYNEQFFGPGTRLTVL.

The chain links TRBV2 to TRBJ1-3, with D possibly being TRBD1 (6 bases). V was cut by 9 bases and J by 4 bases, with 16 bases left in between. This CDR3 is built from 14 residues. The germline V gene encodes CDR1 SNHLY and CDR2 FYNNEI. The CDR3 sequence: CASEPSGEGNTIYF. The CDR3 DNA reads TGTGCCAGTGAACCCTCAGGGGAGGGAAACACCATATATTTT.

The rearrangement uses TRBV5-5 and TRBJ2-7, with D possibly TRBD1 on 7 matching bases. Trimming cost V 4 bases and J 4 bases, with 15 bases left between them. CDR1 SGHKS and CDR2 YYEKEE come from the germline V gene (reference sequence). The CDR3 totals 14 residues. The CDR3 is CASSVPGGLYEQYF. For the CDR3, the DNA is TGTGCCAGCAGCGTGCCAGGGGGGCTATACGAGCAGTACTTC.

The rearrangement joins TRBV7-2 to TRBJ1-6, with 8 positions matching TRBD1. This CDR3 region has 16 residues. Trimming took 5 bases from V and 7 from J; bases not matched to a gene: 10. Germline values: CDR1 SGHTA, CDR2 FQGNSA. The CDR3 protein is CASSHGQGLRNSPLHF. The DNA of the CDR3 is TGTGCCAGCAGCCACGGACAGGGCCTTCGGAATTCACCCCTCCACTTT.

The chain employs TRBV7-6 and TRBJ1-1, with D maybe TRBD1 (5 bases). The germline gives CDR1 SGHVS, CDR2 FNYEAQ. This CDR3 spans 14 amino acids. V was clipped by 1 base and J by 6 bases, with 12 bases between them. The chain's CDR3 is CASSLEGRDSEAFF. The CDR3 coding sequence is TGTGCCAGCAGCTTAGAGGGGCGGGACTCTGAAGCTTTCTTT.

The gene calls are TRBV4-1 and TRBJ2-1; maybe TRBD2 (7 bases). V lost 1 base, J lost 9 bases, and 19 bases lay in between. The CDR3 covers 16 residues. Germline values: CDR1 MGHRA, CDR2 YSYEKL. CDR3 coding DNA: TGCGCCAGCAGCCAAGTTGGTGGGAGGGCCAGGGGTGAGCAGTTCTTC. Its translation: CASSQVGGRARGEQFF.

The CDR3, as DNA: TGTGCCAGTAGTATAGAATGGGGGGGAGGACAGCCCCAGCATTTT. It codes for CASSIEWGGGQPQHF. The rearrangement joins TRBV19 to TRBJ1-5; TRBD1 is a possible D gene (5 bases). Germline CDR1 reads LNHDA; CDR2 reads SQIVND (reference sequence). This CDR3 comprises 15 residues. V was clipped by 0 bases and J by 7 bases, with 13 bases between them.

The chain recombines TRBV29-1 with TRBJ2-2; D gene uncertain. CDR1 SQVTM and CDR2 ANQGSEA come from the germline V gene. With 7 bases removed from V and 6 bases from J, the gap between germline ends came to 9 bases. This CDR3 spans 11 amino acids. CDR3 bases: TGCAGCGCCAATACAGCCGGGGAGCTGTTTTTT. This codes for CSANTAGELFF.

The CDR3: CASSLAEDYGYDEQFF. The CDR3 bases are TGTGCCAGCAGCTTGGCCGAGGACTACGGTTACGATGAGCAGTTCTTC. The chain recombines TRBV5-8 with TRBJ2-1; D may be TRBD2 (6 bases). Trimming took 0 bases from V and 8 from J, leaving 18 bases between them. The germline V gene has CDR1 SGHTS and CDR2 YDEGEE. The CDR3 is made up of 16 amino acids. The complete variable domain, with remaining parts taken from reference TRBV5-8 and TRBJ2-1, reads EAGVTQSPTHLIKTRGQQATLRCSPISGHTSVYWYQQALGLGLQFLLWYDEGEERNRGNFPPRFSGRQFPNYSSELNVNALELEDSALYLCASSLAEDYGYDEQFFGPGTRLTVL.

This clone was observed a single time. This chain connects TRBV5-4 to TRBJ2-4; D might be TRBD1 (5 bases). Germline V gene sequence: CDR1 SGHNT, CDR2 YYREEE (reference sequence). The CDR3 length is 12 residues. With 10 bases removed from V and 3 bases from J, the gap between germline ends came to 11 bases. The CDR3 region has the DNA TGTGCCGTACAGGAAGGCAAAAACATTCAGTACTTC. Residues: CAVQEGKNIQYF.

The V call is TRBV5-1, the J call TRBJ2-7, with TRBD2 matching over 11 bases. The CDR3 sequence is 18 residues long. Trimming at V came to 4 bases and at J to 4 bases, leaving 16 bases not matched to a gene. From germline, CDR1 is SGHRS and CDR2 YFSETQ. The CDR3 loop is CASSLIPGLAVLGYEQYF. CDR3 sequence (DNA): TGCGCCAGCAGCCTTATACCGGGACTAGCGGTCTTGGGGTACGAGCAGTACTTC.

V gene TRBV6-5 combines with J gene TRBJ1-4; the match to TRBD1 covers 8 bases. Trimming removed 4 bases from V and 8 bases from J; junction bases left unmatched: 6. Germline values: CDR1 MNHEY, CDR2 SVGAGI. The CDR3 contains 14 residues. CDR3 loop: CASSLRPGGEKLFF. Here the CDR3 DNA reads TGTGCCAGCAGTTTAAGGCCAGGGGGCGAAAAACTGTTTTTT.

The chain has TRBV4-3 and TRBJ2-1, with D tentatively TRBD2 (6 bases). This CDR3 region has 16 residues. The germline gives CDR1 LGHNA, CDR2 YSLEER. Trimming pared 2 bases from V and 5 bases from J, leaving 16 bases between. The CDR3 nucleotides read TGCGCCAGCAGCCAATCCGCTTCCGGGGGAAACAATGAGCAGTTCTTC. As protein: CASSQSASGGNNEQFF.

The chain carries TRBV9 and TRBJ2-3; the match to TRBD2 covers 8 bases. Trimming at V came to 4 bases and at J to 4 bases, leaving 11 bases not matched to a gene. Germline assignment: CDR1 SGDLS and CDR2 YYNGEE. This CDR3 region has 16 residues. The CDR3 sequence is CASSLHATSVPDTQYF. Written as DNA, the CDR3 is TGTGCCAGCAGCCTACATGCGACTAGCGTTCCAGATACGCAGTATTTT.

CDR3 sequence reads: CASSLTPGSTEAFF. CDR3 nucleotides: TGTGCCAGCAGCCTAACCCCGGGGAGCACTGAAGCTTTCTTT. V usage is TRBV6-5 and J usage is TRBJ1-1; no definite D call. Germline CDR1 MNHEY, CDR2 SVGAGI. Trimming removed 6 bases at V and 4 bases at J, with 15 bases between. The CDR3 contains 14 residues.

The V and J genes are TRBV5-3 and TRBJ2-1; 10 bases agree with TRBD1. TRBV5-3 is an ORF for which the function is uncertain. The V gene end was trimmed by 1 base and the J gene end by 9 bases; junction bases not matched to a gene: 16. The CDR3 is 18 amino acids. The CDR3 sequence: CARSLNPTGGADQGEQFF. The CDR3 DNA reads TGTGCCAGAAGCTTGAACCCGACAGGGGGCGCCGATCAAGGTGAGCAGTTCTTC.

The chain has TRBV6-6 and TRBJ2-7; 8 bases match TRBD1. Trimming removed 2 bases from V and 6 bases from J; junction bases left unmatched: 6. This CDR3 comprises 14 residues. Germline CDR1 is MNHNY and CDR2 is SVGAGI (reference sequence). The CDR3 DNA reads as TGTGCCAGCAGTTACGGGACAGGCGGGATCGAGCAGTACTTC. It translates to CASSYGTGGIEQYF.

The chain uses TRBV5-1 and TRBJ2-7; possible D gene TRBD1, 6 bases. V was shortened by 0 bases and J by 1 base, with 11 bases between the two germline ends. CDR1 SGHRS and CDR2 YFSETQ come from the germline V gene. The CDR3 is 15 amino acids. CDR3 DNA sequence: TGCGCCAGCAGCTTGGGACAGGCTGATTCCTACGAGCAGTACTTC. It encodes CASSLGQADSYEQYF. The variable domain in full, with the rest retrieved from reference TRBV5-1 and TRBJ2-7, is KAGVTQTPRYLIKTRGQQVTLSCSPISGHRSVSWYQQTPGQGLQFLFEYFSETQRNKGNFPGRFSGRQFSNSRSEMNVSTLELGDSALYLCASSLGQADSYEQYFGPGTRLTVT.

This chain uses TRBV6-5 with TRBJ1-2, with 9 bases that match TRBD1. CDR3 length: 16 amino acids. Per germline, CDR1 MNHEY and CDR2 SVGAGI. V lost 0 bases, J lost 8 bases, and 10 bases stayed unmatched. The CDR3 reads CASSYSSQGAPWGYTF. The DNA of the CDR3 is TGTGCCAGCAGTTACTCCTCACAGGGGGCGCCTTGGGGCTACACCTTC.

This clone was seen a few times. This chain connects TRBV5-1 to TRBJ1-2, with D possibly TRBD1 on 6 matching bases. V lost 4 bases to trimming and J lost 6 bases, with 16 bases between them. The germline CDR1 and CDR2 sequences are SGHRS and YFSETQ. The CDR3 extends over 14 amino acids. The CDR3 nucleotides read TGCGCCAGCAGCGGATCCTCACAGGGTGATGGCTACACCTTC. Translating gives CASSGSSQGDGYTF.